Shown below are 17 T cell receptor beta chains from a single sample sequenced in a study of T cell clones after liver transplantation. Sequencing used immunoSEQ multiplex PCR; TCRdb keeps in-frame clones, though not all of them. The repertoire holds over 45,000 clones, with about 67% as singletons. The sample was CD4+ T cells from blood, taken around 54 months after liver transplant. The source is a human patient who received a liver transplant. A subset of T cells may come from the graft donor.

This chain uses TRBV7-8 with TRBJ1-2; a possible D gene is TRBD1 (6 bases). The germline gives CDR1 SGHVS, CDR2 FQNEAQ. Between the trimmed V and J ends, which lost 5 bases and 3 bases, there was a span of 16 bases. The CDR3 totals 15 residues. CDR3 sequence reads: CASSPLSTGYYGYTF. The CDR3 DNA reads TGTGCCAGCAGCCCCCTTTCCACAGGGTACTATGGCTACACCTTC. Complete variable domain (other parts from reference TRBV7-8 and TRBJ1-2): GAGVSQSPRYKVAKRGQDVALRCDPISGHVSLFWYQQALGQGPEFLTYFQNEAQLDKSGLPSDRFFAERPEGSVSTLKIQRTQQEDSAVYLCASSPLSTGYYGYTFGSGTRLTVV.

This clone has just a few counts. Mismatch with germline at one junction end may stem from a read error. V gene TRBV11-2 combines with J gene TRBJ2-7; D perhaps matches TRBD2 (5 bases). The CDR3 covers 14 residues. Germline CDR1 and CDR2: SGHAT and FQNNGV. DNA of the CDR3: TGTGCCAGCAGCCCATATGACACCGACTACGGGCAGTACTTC. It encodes CASSPYDTDYGQYF.

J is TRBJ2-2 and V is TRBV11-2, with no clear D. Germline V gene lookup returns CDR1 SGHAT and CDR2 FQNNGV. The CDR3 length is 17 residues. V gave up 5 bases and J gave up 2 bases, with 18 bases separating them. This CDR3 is CASSKNPGRHNTGELFF. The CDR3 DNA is TGTGCCAGCAGCAAAAACCCCGGGCGACATAACACCGGGGAGCTGTTTTTT.

CDR3 amino acids: CASSFGFNEQFF. Written as DNA, the CDR3 is TGTGCCAGCAGTTTTGGGTTCAATGAGCAGTTCTTC. V gene TRBV28 combines with J gene TRBJ2-1; D not certain. CDR1 is MDHEN, CDR2 SYDVKM, per germline. The V end lost 3 bases, the J end lost 6 bases, and 6 bases lay between the germline ends. CDR3 length: 12 residues.

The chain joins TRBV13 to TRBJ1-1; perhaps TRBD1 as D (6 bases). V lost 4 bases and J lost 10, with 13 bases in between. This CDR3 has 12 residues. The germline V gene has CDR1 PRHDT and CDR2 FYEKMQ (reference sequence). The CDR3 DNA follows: TGTGCCAGCAGCTCCGGACGCAGGGGAGCTTTCTTT. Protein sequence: CASSSGRRGAFF.

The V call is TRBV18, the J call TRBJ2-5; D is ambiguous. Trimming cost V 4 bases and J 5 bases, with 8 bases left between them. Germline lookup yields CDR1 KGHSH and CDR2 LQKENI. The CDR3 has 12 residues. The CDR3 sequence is CASSRDSETQYF. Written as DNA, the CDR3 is TGTGCCAGCTCACGCGATTCGGAGACCCAGTACTTC.

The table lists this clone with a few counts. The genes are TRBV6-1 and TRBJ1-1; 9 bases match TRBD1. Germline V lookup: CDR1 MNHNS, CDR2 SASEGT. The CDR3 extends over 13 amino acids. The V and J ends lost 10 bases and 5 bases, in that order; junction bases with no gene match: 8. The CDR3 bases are TGTGCCACCAGACAGGGGGGTGGAACTGAAGCTTTCTTT. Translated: CATRQGGGTEAFF.

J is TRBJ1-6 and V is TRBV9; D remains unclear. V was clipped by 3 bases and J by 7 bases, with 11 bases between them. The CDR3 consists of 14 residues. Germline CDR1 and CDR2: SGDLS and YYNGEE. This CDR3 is CASSARDENSPLHF. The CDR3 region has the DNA TGTGCCAGCAGCGCTAGAGATGAAAATTCACCCCTCCACTTT. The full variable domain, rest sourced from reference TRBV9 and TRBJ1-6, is DSGVTQTPKHLITATGQRVTLRCSPRSGDLSVYWYQQSLDQGLQFLIQYYNGEERAKGNILERFSAQQFPDLHSELNLSSLELGDSALYFCASSARDENSPLHFGNGTRLTVT.

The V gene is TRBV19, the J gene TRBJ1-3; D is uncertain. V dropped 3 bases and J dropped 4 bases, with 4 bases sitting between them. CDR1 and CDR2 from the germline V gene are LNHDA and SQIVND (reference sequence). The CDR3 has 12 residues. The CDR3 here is CASSIAGNTIYF. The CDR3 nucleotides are TGTGCCAGTAGTATTGCCGGAAACACCATATATTTT.

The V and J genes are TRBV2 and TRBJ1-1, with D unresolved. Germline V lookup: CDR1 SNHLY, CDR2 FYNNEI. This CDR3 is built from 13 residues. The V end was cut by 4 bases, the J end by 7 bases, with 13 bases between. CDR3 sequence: CASSVRTLLEAFF. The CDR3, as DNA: TGTGCCAGCAGTGTAAGGACTCTCCTTGAAGCTTTCTTT.

In nucleotides, the CDR3 is TGCGCCAGCAGCCCGGCAATCGTAGTTCGGGGAGCCAGCAATGAGCAGTTCTTC. Its protein product is CASSPAIVVRGASNEQFF. This rearrangement joins TRBV4-1 to TRBJ2-1; D perhaps matches TRBD2 (5 bases). V was shortened by 4 bases and J by 6 bases, with 25 bases between the two germline ends. The length of the CDR3 is 18 residues. Germline loops: CDR1 MGHRA, CDR2 YSYEKL.

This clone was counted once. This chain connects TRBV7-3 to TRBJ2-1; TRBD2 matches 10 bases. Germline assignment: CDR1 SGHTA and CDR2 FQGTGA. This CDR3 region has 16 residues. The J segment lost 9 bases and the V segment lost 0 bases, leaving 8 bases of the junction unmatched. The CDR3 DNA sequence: TGTGCCAGCAGCTTAACTGGAGTACTAGCGGGGACTGAGCAGTTCTTC. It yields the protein CASSLTGVLAGTEQFF.

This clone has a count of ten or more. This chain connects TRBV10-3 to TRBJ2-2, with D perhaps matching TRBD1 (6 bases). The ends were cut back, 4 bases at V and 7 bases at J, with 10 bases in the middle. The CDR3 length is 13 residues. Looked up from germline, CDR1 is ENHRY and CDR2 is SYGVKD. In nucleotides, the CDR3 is TGTGCCATCAGTGCAGGGGCCGGCGGGGAGCTGTTTTTT. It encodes CAISAGAGGELFF.

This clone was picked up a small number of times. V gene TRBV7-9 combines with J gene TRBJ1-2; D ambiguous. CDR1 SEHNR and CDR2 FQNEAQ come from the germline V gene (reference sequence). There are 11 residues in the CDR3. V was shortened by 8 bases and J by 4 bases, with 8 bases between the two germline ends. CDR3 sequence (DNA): TGTGCCAGCGGTACCGGCTATGGCTACACCTTC. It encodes CASGTGYGYTF.

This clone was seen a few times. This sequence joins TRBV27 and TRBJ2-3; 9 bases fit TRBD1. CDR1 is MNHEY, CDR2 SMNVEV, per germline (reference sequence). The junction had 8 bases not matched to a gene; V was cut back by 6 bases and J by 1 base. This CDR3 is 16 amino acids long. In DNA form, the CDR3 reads TGTGCCAGCAGAGCACAGGGGGCTTTGGGCACAGATACGCAGTATTTT. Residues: CASRAQGALGTDTQYF.

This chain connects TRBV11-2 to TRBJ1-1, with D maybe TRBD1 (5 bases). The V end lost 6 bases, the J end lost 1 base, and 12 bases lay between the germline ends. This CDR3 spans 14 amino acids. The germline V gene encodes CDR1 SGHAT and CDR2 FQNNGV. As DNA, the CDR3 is TGTGCCAGCAGGTGGGGGGGAGGGAACACTGAAGCTTTCTTT. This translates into CASRWGGGNTEAFF.

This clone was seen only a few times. The CDR3 DNA follows: TGTGCCAGCAGCCAGCGACAGAATTCACCCCTCCACTTT. It is translated as CASSQRQNSPLHF. The chain couples TRBV7-8 to TRBJ1-6, with TRBD1 as a possible D gene (5 bases). Trimming took 5 bases from V and 7 from J, leaving 9 bases between them. From germline, CDR1 is SGHVS and CDR2 FQNEAQ. The CDR3 sequence is 13 residues long.